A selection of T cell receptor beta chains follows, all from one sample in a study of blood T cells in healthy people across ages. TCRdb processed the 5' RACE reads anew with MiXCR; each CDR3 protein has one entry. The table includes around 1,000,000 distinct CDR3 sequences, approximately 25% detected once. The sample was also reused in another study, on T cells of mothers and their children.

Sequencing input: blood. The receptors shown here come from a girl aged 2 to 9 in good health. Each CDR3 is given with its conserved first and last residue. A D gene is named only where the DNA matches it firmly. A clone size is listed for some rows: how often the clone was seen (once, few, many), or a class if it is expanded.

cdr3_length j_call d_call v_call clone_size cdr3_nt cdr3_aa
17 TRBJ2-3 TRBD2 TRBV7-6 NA TGTGCTAGCAGCTCCGAGCGGGGGGGAGTTTGGACAGATACGCAGTATTTT CASSSERGGVWTDTQYF
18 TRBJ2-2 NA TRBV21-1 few TGTGCCAGCAGCAAAGAGGGTCTAGCGGGAACGAACACCGGGGAGCTGTTTTTT CASSKEGLAGTNTGELFF
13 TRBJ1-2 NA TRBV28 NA TGTGCCAGCAATTGGGGTACGGGATATGGCTACACCTTC CASNWGTGYGYTF
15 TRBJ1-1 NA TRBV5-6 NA TGTGCCAGCAGCTTGGGCAGGTTGTTCGACACTGAAGCTTTCTTT CASSLGRLFDTEAFF
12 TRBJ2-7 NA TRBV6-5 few TGTGCCAGCGGAAAGGGGGCCTACGAGCAGTACTTC CASGKGAYEQYF
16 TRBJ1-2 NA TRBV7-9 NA TGTGCCAGCAGCGCCCAGAAGTGGGGGACGGGGTATGGCTACACCTTC CASSAQKWGTGYGYTF
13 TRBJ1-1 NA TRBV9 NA TGTGCCAGCAGCGTAGCCGGGAGCACTGAAGCTTTCTTT CASSVAGSTEAFF
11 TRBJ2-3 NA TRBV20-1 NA TGCAATACCAGGGGTGCAGATACGCAGTATTTT CNTRGADTQYF
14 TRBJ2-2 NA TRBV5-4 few TGTGCCAGCGCGAGGGGTGAAGGAACCGGGGAGCTGTTTTTT CASARGEGTGELFF
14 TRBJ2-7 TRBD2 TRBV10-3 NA TGTGCCATGTCCGGGACTAGCGGGGCCTACGAGCAGTACTTC CAMSGTSGAYEQYF
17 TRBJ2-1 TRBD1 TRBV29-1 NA TGCAGCGTTCCGGGACAGGGATTCGGAGAGTTCACGATTGAGCAGTTCTTC CSVPGQGFGEFTIEQFF
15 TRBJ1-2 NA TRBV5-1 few TGCGCCAGCAGCCCCACCACCCCGGGGAACTATGGCTACACCTTC CASSPTTPGNYGYTF
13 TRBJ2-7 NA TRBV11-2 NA TGTGCCAGCAGCTTAGCGTTTCCTGACGAGCAGTACTTC CASSLAFPDEQYF
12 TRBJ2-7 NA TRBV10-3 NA TGTGCCATCGGGGCAGGTTCCTACGAGCAGTACTTC CAIGAGSYEQYF
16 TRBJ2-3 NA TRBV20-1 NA TGCAGTGCTAGAGATCCCCCTAGCTGGAGCACAGATACGCAGTATTTT CSARDPPSWSTDTQYF
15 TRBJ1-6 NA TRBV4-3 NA TGCGCCAGCAGCCAAGTCCAGGGGAGCAATTCACCCCTCCACTTT CASSQVQGSNSPLHF
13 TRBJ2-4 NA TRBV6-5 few TGTGCCAGCAGAAGGGGTGCCAAAAACATTCAGTACTTC CASRRGAKNIQYF
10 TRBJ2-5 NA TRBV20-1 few TGCAGTGCGGAGGCCGAGACCCAGTACTTC CSAEAETQYF
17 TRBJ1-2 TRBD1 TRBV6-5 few TGTGCCAGCAGTTACGATCTCGGACAGGCAGTGTTCCATGGCTACACCTTC CASSYDLGQAVFHGYTF
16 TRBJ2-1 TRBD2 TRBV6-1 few TGTGCCAGCTGCGATCCCGGGACTAGCGGATCCAATGAGCAGTTCTTC CASCDPGTSGSNEQFF
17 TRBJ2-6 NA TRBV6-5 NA TGTGCCAGCAGTTATGCAGGCATTAACTCTGGGGCCAACGTCCTGACTTTC CASSYAGINSGANVLTF
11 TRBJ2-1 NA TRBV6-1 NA TGTGCCTCTTTTCAGGGATATGAGCAGTTCTTC CASFQGYEQFF
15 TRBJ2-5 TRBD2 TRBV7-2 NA TGTGCCAGCAGCTTAGTCCTAGCGGGGGATGAGACCCAGTACTTC CASSLVLAGDETQYF
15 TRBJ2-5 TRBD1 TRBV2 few TGTGCCAGCAGGACCATTCAGGGGGCGGAAGAGACCCAGTACTTC CASRTIQGAEETQYF
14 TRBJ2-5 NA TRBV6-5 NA TGTGCCAGCAGCTCCTCCAGGATGGGGGAGACCCAGTACTTC CASSSSRMGETQYF
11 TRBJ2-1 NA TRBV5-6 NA TGTGCCAGCGGCGTCGGGGATGAGCAGTTCTTC CASGVGDEQFF
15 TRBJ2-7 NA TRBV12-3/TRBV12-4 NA TGTGCCAGCAGTCCAACGCGACGGGATGGCTACGAGCAGTACTTC CASSPTRRDGYEQYF
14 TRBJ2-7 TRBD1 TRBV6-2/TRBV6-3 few TGTGCCAGCAGCACCCCTACAGGGGGCGAGGAGCAGTACTTC CASSTPTGGEEQYF
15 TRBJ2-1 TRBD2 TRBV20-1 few TGCAGTGCTACCCCGTCTAGCGGGGTTTACAATGAGCAGTTCTTC CSATPSSGVYNEQFF
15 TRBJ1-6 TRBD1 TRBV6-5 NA TGTGCCAGCAGTCGATTTGGACAGGGTCTATCACCCCTCCACTTT CASSRFGQGLSPLHF
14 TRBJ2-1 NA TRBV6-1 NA TGTGCCAGCAGTGTAGCCAGCTCCTACAATGAGCAGTTCTTC CASSVASSYNEQFF
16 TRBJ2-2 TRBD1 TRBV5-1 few TGCGCCAGCAGCGGGGGACAGGCCGCGAGCACCGGGGAGCTGTTTTTT CASSGGQAASTGELFF
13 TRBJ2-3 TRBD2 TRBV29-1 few TGCAGCGCCATAGCGGGGGGGCCAGATACGCAGTATTTT CSAIAGGPDTQYF
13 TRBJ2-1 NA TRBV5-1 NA TGCGCCAGCAGCTCATCTAGCGAAAAGAAGCAGTTCTTC CASSSSSEKKQFF
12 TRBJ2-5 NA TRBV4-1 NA TGTGCCAGCAGCCAAGTTGCCGAGACCCAGTACTTC CASSQVAETQYF
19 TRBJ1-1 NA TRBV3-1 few TGTGCCAGCAGCCAAGATCCCGTTCAATTGGGCGCGGTGAACACTGAAGCTTTCTTT CASSQDPVQLGAVNTEAFF
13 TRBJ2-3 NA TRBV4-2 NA TGTGCCAGCAGCCAAGATTACTCCCGAGGACGGTATTTT CASSQDYSRGRYF
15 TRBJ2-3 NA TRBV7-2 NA TGTGCCAGCAGCTTAGCTGGACAGTACACAGATACGCAGTATTTT CASSLAGQYTDTQYF
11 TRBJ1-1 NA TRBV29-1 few TGCAGCGTTGAAGATTCCTGGAGGGCTTTCTTT CSVEDSWRAFF
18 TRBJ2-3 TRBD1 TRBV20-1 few TGCAGTGCTAGAGTGTTTTTGACAGGGGGAAAAGAATCAGATACGCAGTATTTT CSARVFLTGGKESDTQYF
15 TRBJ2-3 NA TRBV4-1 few TGCGCCAGCAGCATGACGGTGGTGGAGGGAGATACGCAGTATTTT CASSMTVVEGDTQYF
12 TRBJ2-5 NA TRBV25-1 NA TGTGCCAGCAGTGAATTTATGGAGACCCAGTACTTC CASSEFMETQYF
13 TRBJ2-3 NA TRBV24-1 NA TGTGCCACCAGTGATTGGGACACAGATACGCAGTATTTT CATSDWDTDTQYF
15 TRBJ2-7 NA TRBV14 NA TGTGCCAGCAGCCAAGATCCGGGACCATTTTCCGAGCCGTACTTC CASSQDPGPFSEPYF
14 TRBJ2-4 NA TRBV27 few TGTGCCAGCAGTCCACTAGGAACCAAAAACATTCAGTACTTC CASSPLGTKNIQYF
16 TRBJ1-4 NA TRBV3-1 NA TGTGCCAGCAGCCAAGACCCGGGAGGGACTAATGAAAAACTGTTTTTT CASSQDPGGTNEKLFF
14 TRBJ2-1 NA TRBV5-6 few TGTGCCAGCAGCTTGGGGTCCTACGGAAATGAGCAGTTCTTC CASSLGSYGNEQFF
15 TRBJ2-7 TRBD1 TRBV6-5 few TGTGCCAGCAGCCCAACCAGGGACAGCCCCTACGAGCAGTACTTC CASSPTRDSPYEQYF